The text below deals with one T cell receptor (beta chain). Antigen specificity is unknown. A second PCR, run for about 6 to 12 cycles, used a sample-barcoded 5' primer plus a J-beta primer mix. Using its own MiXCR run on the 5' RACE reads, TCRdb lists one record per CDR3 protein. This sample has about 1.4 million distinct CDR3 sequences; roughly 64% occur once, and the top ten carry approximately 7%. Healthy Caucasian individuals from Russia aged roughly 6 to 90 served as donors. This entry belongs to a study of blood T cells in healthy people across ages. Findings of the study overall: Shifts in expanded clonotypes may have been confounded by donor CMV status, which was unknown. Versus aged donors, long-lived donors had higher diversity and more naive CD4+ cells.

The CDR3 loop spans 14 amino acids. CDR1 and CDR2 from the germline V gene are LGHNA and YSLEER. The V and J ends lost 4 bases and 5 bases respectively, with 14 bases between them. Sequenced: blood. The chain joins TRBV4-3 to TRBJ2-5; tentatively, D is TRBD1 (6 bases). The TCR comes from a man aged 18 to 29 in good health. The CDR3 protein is CASSPRWGPETQYF. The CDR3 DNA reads TGCGCCAGCAGCCCAAGATGGGGGCCCGAGACCCAGTACTTC.